Each of the 25 T cell receptor beta chains below was sequenced from the same sample in a study of neurological immune-mediated disorders. TCRdb reanalysed the 5' RACE reads using MiXCR and keeps one entry per CDR3 protein. The table includes more than 40,000 distinct CDR3 sequences, approximately 2.8% detected once. The sample consisted of PBMCs. The receptors stem from a woman between 45 and 60 years old with multiple sclerosis.

This clonotype was found many times. One junction end disagrees with the germline gene, perhaps due to a read error. V gene TRBV6-1 combines with J gene TRBJ1-5; D remains ambiguous. Per the germline V gene, CDR1 is MNHNS and CDR2 is SASEGT. This CDR3 contains 15 residues. For the CDR3, the DNA is TGTGCCAGCAGGGAAGGTGGCAGCGCGACGCGGCCCCAGCATTTT. Its translation: CASREGGSATRPQHF.

This clonotype has at least ten counts. The gene calls are TRBV28 and TRBJ2-7; tentative D call: TRBD1 (6 bases). Trimming pared 8 bases from V and 3 bases from J, leaving 26 bases between. Germline V gene lookup returns CDR1 MDHEN and CDR2 SYDVKM. This CDR3 region has 17 residues. For the CDR3, the DNA is TGTGCCAGCGCCCTGCTTACAGGGACCACTGGACGCTACGAGCAGTACTTC. It translates to CASALLTGTTGRYEQYF.

This clonotype was recorded at least ten times. The chain employs TRBV7-9 and TRBJ1-2, with TRBD1 matching over 7 bases. Unmatched junction bases numbered 7, after V lost 5 bases and J lost 4 bases. This CDR3 spans 14 amino acids. Germline V gives CDR1 SEHNR, CDR2 FQNEAQ (reference sequence). In DNA, the CDR3 is TGTGCCAGCAGCGCGACAGGGAACGGCTATGGCTACACCTTC. This sequence encodes CASSATGNGYGYTF.

This clonotype was seen ten or more times. This clone may be a read error of a much larger clone one base away. The chain carries TRBV3-1 and TRBJ1-6; unclear D gene. Per germline, CDR1 LGHDT and CDR2 YNNKEL (reference sequence). This CDR3 is 16 amino acids long. The CDR3 here is CASSQDRSRRNSPLNF. The CDR3 coding sequence is TGTGCCAGCAGCCAAGACAGGTCTAGGCGGAATTCACCCCTCAACTTT.

This clonotype occurred many times. The chain joins TRBV4-1 to TRBJ1-4, with 7 bases fitting TRBD1. J lost 6 bases, V lost 1 base, and 5 bases had no gene match. The CDR3 contains 15 residues. Per germline, CDR1 MGHRA and CDR2 YSYEKL. CDR3 sequence: CASSQAPGGDEKLFF. The CDR3 DNA is TGCGCCAGCAGCCAAGCTCCAGGGGGAGATGAAAAACTGTTTTTT.

This clonotype was seen ten or more times. The chain combines TRBV19 with TRBJ1-1, with D hard to call. Germline V gene data show CDR1 as LNHDA and CDR2 as SQIVND (reference sequence). Trimming removed 2 bases at V and 3 bases at J, with 7 bases between. The CDR3 is 13 residues long. DNA of the CDR3: TGTGCCAGTAGTATATCGGCCGACACTGAAGCTTTCTTT. Residues: CASSISADTEAFF.

The sample holds many counts of this clonotype. The chain uses TRBV12-3 or TRBV12-4 and TRBJ2-1; the D gene is possibly TRBD1 (5 bases). V was cut by 5 bases and J by 1 base, with 9 bases left in between. The CDR3 is 14 amino acids. CDR3 bases: TGTGCCAGCAGTCCACAGGTTTCCTACAATGAGCAGTTCTTC. Residues: CASSPQVSYNEQFF.

This clonotype was observed many times. The gene calls are TRBV7-6 and TRBJ2-3; 11 bases are a match to TRBD2. The CDR3 spans 15 residues. J was trimmed by 1 base and V by 5 bases; bases with no gene match: 2. CDR1 SGHVS and CDR2 FNYEAQ come from the germline V gene. CDR3 residues: CASSVGLAGTDTQYF. DNA of the CDR3: TGTGCCAGCAGCGTGGGACTAGCGGGCACAGATACGCAGTATTTT.

This clonotype was counted at least ten times. The rearrangement links TRBV5-1 to TRBJ2-3; 7 nucleotides match TRBD2. V dropped 3 bases and J dropped 0; count of bases not matched to a gene: 4. Germline V gene sequence: CDR1 SGHRS, CDR2 YFSETQ. The CDR3 covers 15 residues. The CDR3 is CASSSRLASTDTQYF. CDR3 DNA: TGCGCCAGCAGCTCAAGACTAGCTAGCACAGATACGCAGTATTTT.

This clonotype was observed many times. The V and J genes are TRBV11-2 and TRBJ1-6; D call uncertain. The CDR3 runs to 15 residues. The germline CDR1 and CDR2 sequences are SGHAT and FQNNGV. V lost 4 bases and J 7 bases, leaving 14 bases between the germline ends. The CDR3 here is CASSSLMGLNSPLHF. CDR3 nucleotides: TGTGCCAGCAGCTCCCTCATGGGTCTCAATTCACCCCTCCACTTT.

This clonotype was seen repeatedly, ten times or more. The DNA for the CDR3 is TGCGCCAGCAGCTCCCGAATGCCCGCAGATACGCAGTATTTT. Encoded protein: CASSSRMPADTQYF. The chain is built from TRBV5-1 and TRBJ2-3; D gene unclear. Per the germline V gene, CDR1 is SGHRS and CDR2 is YFSETQ. V dropped 3 bases and J dropped 4 bases, with 12 bases sitting between them. The CDR3 loop spans 14 amino acids.

This clonotype occurred many times. The J gene is TRBJ2-3, the V gene TRBV20-1; D possibly corresponds to TRBD2 (7 bases). CDR1 and CDR2 (germline): DFQATT, SNEGSKA (reference sequence). The V end was cut by 5 bases, the J end by 0 bases, with 15 bases between. This CDR3 contains 15 residues. The DNA for the CDR3 is TGCAGTGCTTCTCCGGGGGGCGGTAGCACAGATACGCAGTATTTT. Encoded protein: CSASPGGGSTDTQYF.

This clonotype was counted ten times or more. The chain has TRBV20-1 and TRBJ2-5; 9 nucleotides agree with TRBD1. The CDR3 totals 16 residues. V dropped 5 bases and J dropped 5; count of bases not matched to a gene: 15. The V gene's germline CDR1 is DFQATT and CDR2 SNEGSKA (reference sequence). CDR3 residues: CSASGTGFFTSETQYF. In DNA, the CDR3 is TGCAGTGCTTCCGGGACAGGGTTTTTTACGTCGGAGACCCAGTACTTC.

The chain links TRBV28 to TRBJ2-4; 8 nucleotides agree with TRBD1. CDR3 length: 16 residues. Unmatched junction bases numbered 6, after V lost 3 bases and J lost 2 bases. CDR1 and CDR2 from the germline V gene are MDHEN and SYDVKM. The CDR3 nucleotides read TGTGCCAGCAGTTTCCCAGGGGGCGCGTCCAAAAACATTCAGTACTTC. This encodes CASSFPGGASKNIQYF.

This clonotype was counted many times. The chain is built from TRBV6-1 and TRBJ1-1, with D hard to call. This CDR3 has 13 residues. Trimming cost V 7 bases and J 1 base, with 10 bases left between them. CDR1 MNHNS and CDR2 SASEGT come from the germline V gene. The CDR3 coding sequence is TGTGCCAGCATCACCACACAGAACACTGAAGCTTTCTTT. Protein sequence: CASITTQNTEAFF.

This clonotype was counted at least ten times. This rearrangement joins TRBV20-1 to TRBJ2-5; no firm D call. Germline CDR1 reads DFQATT; CDR2 reads SNEGSKA (reference sequence). The germline V and J ends were trimmed by 3 bases and 5 bases, with 19 bases remaining between them. The CDR3 length is 15 residues. CDR3 region: CSARGPDGVPETQYF. The DNA for the CDR3 is TGCAGTGCTAGGGGCCCCGACGGCGTTCCGGAGACCCAGTACTTC.

The V and J genes are TRBV20-1 and TRBJ2-1, with 11 bases that match TRBD2. The CDR3 consists of 14 residues. Germline values: CDR1 DFQATT, CDR2 SNEGSKA (reference sequence). The J segment lost 10 bases and the V segment lost 3 bases, leaving 8 bases of the junction unmatched. The CDR3 region has the DNA TGCAGTGCTAGTGGGACTAGCGGCCTTGGGGAGCAGTTCTTC. This gives the protein CSASGTSGLGEQFF.

In this sample, this clonotype turned up many times. The V and J genes are TRBV25-1 and TRBJ1-1; D not resolved. V was cut by 5 bases and J by 7 bases, with 14 bases left in between. In germline, CDR1 is MGHDK, CDR2 SYGVNS. The length of the CDR3 is 13 residues. The DNA of the CDR3 is TGTGCCAGCAGTATCGGTGCACTGGGTGAAGCTTTCTTT. As protein: CASSIGALGEAFF.

This clonotype was counted at least ten times. The chain joins TRBV20-1 to TRBJ2-2, with D unresolved. The V end was cut by 1 base, the J end by 3 bases, with 9 bases between. The CDR3 is made up of 14 amino acids. The germline V gene has CDR1 DFQATT and CDR2 SNEGSKA (reference sequence). CDR3 coding DNA: TGCAGTGCTAGAGGAGGAAGTTACACCGGGGAGCTGTTTTTT. Amino acids: CSARGGSYTGELFF.

This clonotype was counted many times. V is TRBV6-2 or TRBV6-3 and J is TRBJ2-1; 12 bases align to TRBD2. Germline CDR1 reads MNHEY; CDR2 reads SVGEGT. V lost 6 bases, J lost 3 bases, and 3 bases stayed unmatched. CDR3 length equals 15 residues. CDR3 coding DNA: TGTGCCAGCAGCTCTAGCGGGAGGGTCTACAATGAGCAGTTCTTC. It yields the protein CASSSSGRVYNEQFF.

This clonotype was detected ten times or more. V and J are TRBV12-3 or TRBV12-4 and TRBJ1-2, with D possibly TRBD1 on 5 matching bases. The V gene lost 4 bases and the J gene lost 0 bases, with 9 bases spanning the gap. This CDR3 has 14 amino acids. The CDR3 here is CASSYDRANYGYTF. The CDR3 DNA reads as TGTGCCAGCAGTTACGACAGAGCTAACTATGGCTACACCTTC.

In its sample, this clonotype was seen a few times. At one end the junction does not follow the germline gene, possibly because of a read error. The J gene is TRBJ1-5, the V gene TRBV9, with 8 bases matching TRBD1. The CDR3 consists of 15 residues. Germline loops: CDR1 SGDLS, CDR2 YYNGEE. CDR3 sequence reads: CASSPGTGLNKTQNF. DNA of the CDR3: TGTGCCAGCAGCCCCGGGACAGGCCTCAATAAGACCCAGAATTTT.

This clonotype was recorded many times. The V call is TRBV5-1, the J call TRBJ2-3; D is perhaps TRBD2 (6 bases). Germline V CDR1 and CDR2: SGHRS, YFSETQ. The CDR3 contains 16 residues. V was pared by 4 bases and J by 2 bases, with 17 bases between. CDR3 in amino acids: CASSPEGLVNTDTQYF. DNA for the CDR3: TGCGCCAGCAGCCCGGAGGGGCTGGTGAACACAGATACGCAGTATTTT.

This clonotype was counted at least ten times. The V and J genes are TRBV7-8 and TRBJ2-5, with D maybe TRBD1 (5 bases). The CDR3 is 18 amino acids. The V end lost 2 bases, the J end lost 0 bases, and 19 bases lay between the germline ends. Germline V gene lookup returns CDR1 SGHVS and CDR2 FQNEAQ. CDR3 residues: CASSLNPGQMTYQETQYF. Here the CDR3 DNA reads TGTGCCAGCAGCTTAAATCCCGGACAAATGACGTACCAAGAGACCCAGTACTTC.

Many counts were recorded for this clonotype. J is TRBJ2-1 and V is TRBV20-1; the D gene could be TRBD1 or TRBD2 (5 bases each). V shed 2 bases and J shed 3 bases, with 17 bases lying between them. Germline CDR1 reads DFQATT; CDR2 reads SNEGSKA (reference sequence). This CDR3 spans 16 amino acids. CDR3 sequence reads: CSARSRDANFYNEQFF. The CDR3 DNA sequence: TGCAGTGCTAGAAGCCGGGACGCGAACTTCTACAATGAGCAGTTCTTC.